This is a list of T cell receptor beta chains from one sample in a study of cytomegalovirus exposure and HLA in healthy donors. Assay used: immunoSEQ multiplex PCR; TCRdb lists only in-frame clones, some missing. The sample has some 160,000 clones, over 80% seen once. What was sequenced was PBMCs. The receptor set was obtained from a male donor in good health and CMV-seronegative. Both conserved end residues are part of each CDR3. D genes are given only for firm matches. Only some rows state a clone size, as once, few, many or a class for expanded clones.

d_call,cdr3_length,j_call,v_call,clone_size,cdr3_aa,cdr3_nt
.,14,TRBJ1-4,TRBV2,.,CASTRDITNEKLFF,TGTGCCAGCACCCGGGACATAACTAATGAAAAACTGTTTTTT
TRBD1,14,TRBJ1-5,TRBV6-1,.,CASSGGQAVQPQHF,TGTGCCAGCAGTGGGGGACAGGCTGTTCAGCCCCAGCATTTT
TRBD1,14,TRBJ1-1,TRBV6-5,.,CASRDRVGATEAFF,TGTGCCAGCAGGGACAGGGTAGGGGCCACTGAAGCTTTCTTT
TRBD1,14,TRBJ2-7,TRBV7-2,.,CASSLGGTAVVQYF,TGTGCCAGCAGCTTAGGGGGGACAGCCGTGGTGCAGTACTTC
.,13,TRBJ1-1,TRBV7-7,.,CASSLSQNTEAFF,TGTGCCAGCAGCTTATCCCAGAACACTGAAGCTTTCTTT
TRBD1,16,TRBJ2-3,TRBV6-5,.,CASSYSRGPSTDTQYF,TGTGCCAGCAGTTACTCGAGGGGGCCTAGCACAGATACGCAGTATTTT
.,14,TRBJ1-5,TRBV4-3,.,CASSQDWGPQPQHF,TGCGCCAGCAGCCAAGATTGGGGCCCGCAGCCCCAGCATTTT
.,10,TRBJ1-1,TRBV30,.,CTGGDTEAFF,TGTACGGGGGGGGACACTGAAGCTTTCTTT
.,13,TRBJ1-5,TRBV30,.,CAWSVRGNQPQHF,TGTGCCTGGAGTGTCCGGGGCAATCAGCCCCAGCATTTT
.,13,TRBJ1-5,TRBV9,few,CASSRTEGQPQHF,TGTGCCAGCAGCAGGACAGAGGGTCAGCCCCAGCATTTT
.,13,TRBJ2-7,TRBV4-1,few,CASSQVAAYEQYF,TGCGCCAGCAGCCAAGTTGCGGCCTACGAGCAGTACTTC
.,16,TRBJ2-6,TRBV15,.,CATSRVMSSGANVLTF,TGTGCCACCAGCAGAGTCATGAGCTCTGGGGCCAACGTCCTGACTTTC
.,12,TRBJ2-3,TRBV5-1,few,CASSLSADTQYF,TGCGCCAGCAGCTTAAGCGCAGATACGCAGTATTTT
TRBD2,18,TRBJ2-3,TRBV2,.,CASSVLGLAGSSTDTQYF,TGTGCCAGCAGTGTCTTGGGACTAGCGGGGAGTAGCACAGATACGCAGTATTTT
TRBD1,14,TRBJ1-2,TRBV6-5,.,CASSQPGQAAGYTF,TGTGCCAGCAGCCAACCTGGACAGGCCGCTGGCTACACCTTC
TRBD1,15,TRBJ2-5,TRBV15,.,CATSGPTGVGETQYF,TGTGCCACCAGCGGACCGACAGGGGTCGGGGAGACCCAGTACTTC
.,15,TRBJ2-3,TRBV4-3,.,CASSQSDTSKDTQYF,TGCGCCAGCAGCCAATCAGACACGTCCAAAGATACGCAGTATTTT
.,13,TRBJ1-5,TRBV7-8,.,CASSSTVYQPQHF,TGTGCCAGCAGTTCCACAGTGTATCAGCCCCAGCATTTT
.,16,TRBJ1-2,TRBV6-6,.,CASSAPGGVTNYGYTF,TGTGCCAGCAGTGCCCCGGGGGGGGTGACTAACTATGGCTACACCTTC
.,13,TRBJ1-5,TRBV21-1,.,CASVQGAGQPQHF,TGTGCCAGCGTCCAGGGGGCTGGTCAGCCCCAGCATTTT
.,14,TRBJ1-1,TRBV14,.,CASSRSLRGTEAFF,TGTGCCAGCAGTCGTAGTCTCCGCGGCACTGAAGCTTTCTTT
.,14,TRBJ2-2,TRBV11-2,.,CASSLTGWTGELFF,TGTGCCAGCAGCCTGACAGGCTGGACCGGGGAGCTGTTTTTT
TRBD1,15,TRBJ2-7,TRBV7-9,.,CASSAGQGRSNEQYF,TGTGCCAGCAGCGCCGGACAGGGGAGAAGTAACGAGCAGTACTTC
TRBD1,15,TRBJ1-6,TRBV5-1,.,CASSLNRGSDSPLHF,TGCGCCAGCAGCTTGAACAGGGGGTCTGATTCACCCCTCCACTTT
.,14,TRBJ2-3,TRBV25-1,.,CASSEEGITDTQYF,TGTGCCAGCAGTGAAGAGGGTATCACAGATACGCAGTATTTT
TRBD1,14,TRBJ2-3,TRBV6-1,.,CASSPGGSTDTQYF,TGTGCCAGCTCTCCAGGGGGAAGCACAGATACGCAGTATTTT
.,15,TRBJ2-1,TRBV4-1,few,CASSQSGHPYNEQFF,TGCGCCAGCAGCCAATCGGGACACCCGTACAATGAGCAGTTCTTC
.,15,TRBJ1-5,TRBV6-5,.,CASRRTDYSNQPQHF,TGTGCCAGCAGGAGGACAGATTATAGCAATCAGCCCCAGCATTTT
.,15,TRBJ1-5,TRBV7-6,once,CASSLTGNSNQPQHF,TGTGCCAGCAGCCTGACCGGGAATAGCAATCAGCCCCAGCATTTT
TRBD1,18,TRBJ2-2,TRBV10-1,.,CASSAPTEGAANTGELFF,TGCGCCAGCAGTGCCCCGACAGAGGGGGCCGCGAACACCGGGGAGCTGTTTTTT
.,13,TRBJ2-7,TRBV27,.,CASSLGAGYEQYF,TGTGCCAGCAGTTTAGGAGCAGGGTACGAGCAGTACTTC
TRBD2,16,TRBJ2-3,TRBV15,.,CATSRERGGTTDTQYF,TGTGCCACCAGCAGAGAACGGGGGGGGACCACAGATACGCAGTATTTT
.,14,TRBJ1-4,TRBV6-5,.,CASSYGQGTEKLFF,TGTGCCAGCAGTTACGGGCAGGGAACGGAAAAACTGTTTTTT
TRBD1,14,TRBJ1-1,TRBV10-3,.,CANKRQGSDTEAFF,TGTGCCAATAAGAGACAGGGGTCGGACACTGAAGCTTTCTTT
.,15,TRBJ2-1,TRBV14,once,CASSPGGLPYNEQFF,TGTGCCAGCAGCCCCGGGGGATTACCCTACAATGAGCAGTTCTTC
.,14,TRBJ1-1,TRBV2,.,CASSEGAANTEAFF,TGTGCCAGCAGTGAAGGTGCGGCCAACACTGAAGCTTTCTTT
.,13,TRBJ1-2,TRBV7-9,.,CASSSDTRYGYTF,TGTGCCAGCAGCTCGGACACCCGCTATGGCTACACCTTC
.,16,TRBJ2-7,TRBV5-6,.,CASTPGSGASSYEQYF,TGTGCCAGCACCCCTGGAAGTGGGGCGAGCTCCTACGAGCAGTACTTC
.,20,TRBJ1-4,TRBV27,.,CASSLTPRVTAPATNEKLFF,TGTGCCAGCAGTTTAACTCCGCGAGTGACAGCGCCGGCAACTAATGAAAAACTGTTTTTT
TRBD1,15,TRBJ1-6,TRBV27,.,CASSPWTGNNSPLHF,TGTGCCAGCAGTCCCTGGACAGGGAATAATTCACCCCTCCACTTT
.,14,TRBJ1-2,TRBV7-9,.,CASSQTGLGYGYTF,TGTGCCAGCAGCCAGACAGGCTTGGGGTATGGCTACACCTTC